This T cell receptor beta chain was captured by sequencing in a study of T cell repertoires in cytomegalovirus infection. Study-level results: HLA-C-restricted TCR beta clonotypes specific for CMV led the ex vivo response.

From the reads, TCRdb called clonotypes with MiXCR, one entry per CDR3 protein. The sample shows approximately 1,000,000 distinct CDR3 sequences, around 32% of them seen only once. This clonotype was seen ten or more times. Its antigen is unknown. The sequence came from a human donor in good health (CMV status not recorded). Some clones in this sample may be carry-over from other donors' samples. The sequencing used cultured CD8+ T cells from PBMCs, collected from culture after CMV antigen stimulation.

CDR3 nucleotides: TGTGCCAGCAGCTTAGTGTTAAGCTCCTACAATGAGCAGTTCTTC. This gives the protein CASSLVLSSYNEQFF. The chain carries TRBV7-6 and TRBJ2-1, with no clear D. Germline CDR1 SGHVS, CDR2 FNYEAQ. V was pared by 1 base and J by 0 bases, with 7 bases between. The CDR3 spans 15 residues. The full variable domain, rest sourced from reference TRBV7-6 and TRBJ2-1, is GAGVSQSPRYKVTKRGQDVALRCDPISGHVSLYWYRQALGQGPEFLTYFNYEAQQDKSGLPNDRFSAERPEGSISTLTIQRTEQRDSAMYRCASSLVLSSYNEQFFGPGTRLTVL.